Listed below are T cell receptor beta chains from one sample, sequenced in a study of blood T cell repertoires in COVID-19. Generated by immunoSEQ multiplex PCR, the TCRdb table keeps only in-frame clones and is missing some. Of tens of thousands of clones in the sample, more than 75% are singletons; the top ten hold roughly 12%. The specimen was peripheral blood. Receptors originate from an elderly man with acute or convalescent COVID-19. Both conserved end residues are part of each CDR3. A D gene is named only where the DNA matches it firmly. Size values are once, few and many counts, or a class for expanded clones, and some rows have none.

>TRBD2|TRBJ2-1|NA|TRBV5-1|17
CASSLDSSGRRFGEQFF
TGCGCCAGCAGCTTGGACAGTAGCGGGAGGAGGTTCGGTGAGCAGTTCTTC
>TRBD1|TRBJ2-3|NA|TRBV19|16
CASSISGTGGTDTQYF
TGTGCCAGTAGTATCTCCGGGACAGGGGGCACAGATACGCAGTATTTT
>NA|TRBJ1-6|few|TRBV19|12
CASTGQNSPLHF
TGTGCCAGTACCGGACAGAATTCACCCCTCCACTTT
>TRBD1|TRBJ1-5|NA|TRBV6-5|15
CASAKRTGKNQPQHF
TGTGCCTCAGCAAAGAGGACAGGGAAAAATCAGCCCCAGCATTTT
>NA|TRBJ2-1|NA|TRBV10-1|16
CASSEFGKGDGNEQFF
TGCGCCAGCAGTGAGTTTGGGAAGGGGGACGGCAATGAGCAGTTCTTC
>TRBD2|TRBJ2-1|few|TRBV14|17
CASSHHLGLAGFNEQFF
TGTGCCAGCAGCCACCACCTGGGACTAGCGGGTTTCAATGAGCAGTTCTTC
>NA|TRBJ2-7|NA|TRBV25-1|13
CASSEVGYYEQYF
TGTGCCAGCAGTGAAGTCGGGTACTACGAGCAGTACTTC
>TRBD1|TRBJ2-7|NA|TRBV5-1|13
CASSWDRAYEQYF
TGCGCCAGCAGCTGGGACAGGGCCTACGAGCAGTACTTC
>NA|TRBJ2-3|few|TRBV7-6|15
CASSFASGVPDTQYF
TGTGCCAGCAGCTTTGCTTCGGGAGTCCCAGATACGCAGTATTTT
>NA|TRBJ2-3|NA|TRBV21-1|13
CASSKVDITTQYF
TGTGCCAGCAGCAAAGTGGACATAACTACGCAGTATTTT
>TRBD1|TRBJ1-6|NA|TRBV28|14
CASSMTGANSPLHF
TGTGCCAGCAGTATGACAGGGGCTAATTCACCCCTCCACTTT
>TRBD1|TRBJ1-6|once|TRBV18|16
CASSPWDREARSPLHF
TGTGCCAGCTCACCGTGGGACAGGGAGGCAAGGTCACCCCTCCACTTT
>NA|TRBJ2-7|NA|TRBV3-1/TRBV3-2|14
CASSQDSSAYEQYF
TGTGCCAGCAGCCAAGATTCAAGCGCGTACGAGCAGTACTTC
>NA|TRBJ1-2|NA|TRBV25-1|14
CASSERETGLAYTF
TGTGCCAGCAGTGAACGGGAGACGGGACTAGCCTACACCTTC
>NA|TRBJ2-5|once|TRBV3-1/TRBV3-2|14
CASSLQSGQETQYF
TGTGCCAGCAGTCTACAATCGGGGCAAGAGACCCAGTACTTC
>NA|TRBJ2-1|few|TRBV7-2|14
CASSLGLAYNEQFF
TGTGCCAGCAGCTTAGGACTAGCCTACAATGAGCAGTTCTTC
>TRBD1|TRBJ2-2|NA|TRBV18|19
CASSPSRTGGLSDTGELFF
TGTGCCAGCTCACCCTCACGGACAGGGGGCTTATCGGACACCGGGGAGCTGTTTTTT
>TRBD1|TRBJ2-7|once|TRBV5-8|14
CASSDGQVPYEQYF
TGTGCCAGCAGCGACGGACAGGTCCCCTACGAGCAGTACTTC
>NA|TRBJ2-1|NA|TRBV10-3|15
CATAPAGVSHNEQFF
TGTGCCACCGCTCCGGCAGGGGTTTCCCACAATGAGCAGTTCTTC
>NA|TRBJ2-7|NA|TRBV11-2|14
CASSYSGNSYEQYF
TGTGCCAGCAGCTATAGCGGCAACTCCTACGAGCAGTACTTC
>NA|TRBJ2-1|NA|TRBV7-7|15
CASSFGPGTDNEQFF
NA
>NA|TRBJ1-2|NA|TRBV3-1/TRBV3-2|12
CASSQVEGGYTF
TGTGCCAGCAGCCAGGTGGAGGGTGGCTACACCTTC
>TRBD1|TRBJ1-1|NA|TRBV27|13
CASSLYRGRDAFF
TGTGCCAGCAGTTTGTACAGGGGGCGGGATGCTTTCTTT